The entry below describes one TCR beta chain. Its antigen target is currently unknown. It has no much larger one-base neighbor in the sample; base qualities were not kept. Measured from the cysteine to the phenylalanine, the CDR3 is 16 residues long. Only the CDR3 DNA stays, 48 bases, in frame from base 1. CDR1 SGHTA and CDR2 FQGNSA are derived from the germline V gene. V is cut by 2 bases and J by 0 bases, and the space between the germline ends is 11 bases. The entry originates in a study of CD4+ T cells in melanoma (dated by TCRdb to 2022 to 2024). For context, the study as a whole: Neoantigen-specific CD4+ T cells in human melanoma were what the study investigated.

Libraries were made using the immunoSEQ multiplex PCR assay. Here the immuneACCESS table is served through TCRdb, limited to in-frame sequences with V and J called. Missing clones are a known gap in these copies; in checked studies unresolved V genes cover under half, and the rest lacks a known reason. This sample is represented by approximately 9,700 clones; 60% to 85% of them were singletons. Over 20% of the sample is held by the ten biggest clonotypes. Study-level results and caveats: Neoantigen-specific CD4+ T cells were reported to be correlated with the function of CD8+ T cells, macrophages and B cells. Neoantigen-specific CD4+ T cells in melanoma were reported to have a range of differentiation states.

Patients with melanoma were used as donors. The sequenced material came from cells from a culture (not recorded whether cultured in vitro). The TCR originated in a human donor with melanoma. The chain uses TRBV7-2 and TRBJ1-5, with the D gene not clear enough to name. The DNA is TGTGCCAGCAGCTTACATCATTTATATAGCAATCAGCCCCAGCATTTT. Translated, it reads CASSLHHLYSNQPQHF.